This record covers a single T cell receptor beta chain. Cohort assignment relied on participant-reported clinical history. In the authors' methods: Reference gene primer amplification gave nucleated cell count estimates. Assay used: immunoSEQ multiplex PCR; TCRdb lists only in-frame clones, some missing. V and J calls and clone size follow that table, whereas D and trimming were derived from the DNA. The table records 300,000 or so clones, over 85% of them present only once. These data belong to a study of blood T cell repertoires in COVID-19. Whole-study context: Some COVID-19 samples were acute and others convalescent; all came from the United States, Italy and Spain.

With 5 bases clipped from V and 2 bases from J, the junction kept 12 bases outside the gene matches. The V gene's germline CDR1 is SNHLY and CDR2 FYNNEI. CDR3 length equals 16 residues. The sequence derives from a man aged 55 to 70 who had recovered from COVID-19. The sequenced sample was PBMCs or T cells enriched from blood (not recorded which). This chain uses TRBV2 with TRBJ2-7; 7 bases align to TRBD1. CDR3 in amino acids: CASSPLPGQITYEQYF. The CDR3 bases are TGTGCCAGCAGTCCCCTCCCGGGACAGATAACCTACGAGCAGTACTTC.